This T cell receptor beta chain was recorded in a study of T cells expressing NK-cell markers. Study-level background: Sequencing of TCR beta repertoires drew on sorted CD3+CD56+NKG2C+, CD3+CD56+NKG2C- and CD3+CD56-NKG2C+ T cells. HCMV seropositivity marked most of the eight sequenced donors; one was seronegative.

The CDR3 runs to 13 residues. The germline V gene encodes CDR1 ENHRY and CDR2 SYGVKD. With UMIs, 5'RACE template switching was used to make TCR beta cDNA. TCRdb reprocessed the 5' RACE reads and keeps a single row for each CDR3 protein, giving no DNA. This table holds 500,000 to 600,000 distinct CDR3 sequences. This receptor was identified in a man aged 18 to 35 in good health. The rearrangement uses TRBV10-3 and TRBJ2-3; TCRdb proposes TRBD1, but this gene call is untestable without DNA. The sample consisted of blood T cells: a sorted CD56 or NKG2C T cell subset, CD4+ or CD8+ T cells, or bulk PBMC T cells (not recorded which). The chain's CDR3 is CAISESGTRAQYF.